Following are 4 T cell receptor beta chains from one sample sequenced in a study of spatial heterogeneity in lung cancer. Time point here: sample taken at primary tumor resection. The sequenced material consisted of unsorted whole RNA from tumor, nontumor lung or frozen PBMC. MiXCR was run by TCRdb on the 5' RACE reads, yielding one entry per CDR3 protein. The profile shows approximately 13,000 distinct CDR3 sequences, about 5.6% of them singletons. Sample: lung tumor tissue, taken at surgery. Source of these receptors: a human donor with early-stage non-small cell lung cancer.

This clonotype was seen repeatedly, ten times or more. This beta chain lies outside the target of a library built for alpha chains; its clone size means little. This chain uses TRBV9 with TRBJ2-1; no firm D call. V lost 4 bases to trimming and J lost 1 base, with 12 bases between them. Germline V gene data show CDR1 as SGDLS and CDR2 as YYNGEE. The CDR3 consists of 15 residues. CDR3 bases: TGTGCCAGCAGCCCCCGTCGCGCGTCCTACAATGAGCAGTTCTTC. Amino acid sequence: CASSPRRASYNEQFF.

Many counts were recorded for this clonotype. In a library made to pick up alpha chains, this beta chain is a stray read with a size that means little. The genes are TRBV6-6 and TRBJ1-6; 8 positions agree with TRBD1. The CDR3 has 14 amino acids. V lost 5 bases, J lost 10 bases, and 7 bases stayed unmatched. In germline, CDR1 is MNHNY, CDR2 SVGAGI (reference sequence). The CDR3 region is CASSTQGAESPLHF. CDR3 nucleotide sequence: TGTGCCAGCAGTACCCAGGGGGCGGAATCACCCCTCCACTTT.

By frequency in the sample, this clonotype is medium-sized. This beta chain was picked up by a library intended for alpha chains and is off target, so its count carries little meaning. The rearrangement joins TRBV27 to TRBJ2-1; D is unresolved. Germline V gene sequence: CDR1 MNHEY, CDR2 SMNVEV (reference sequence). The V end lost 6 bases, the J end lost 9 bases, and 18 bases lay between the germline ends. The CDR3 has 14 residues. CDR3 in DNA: TGTGCCAGCAGCCTGGGTAGCTCCCCTCGTGAGCAGTTCTTC. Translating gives CASSLGSSPREQFF.

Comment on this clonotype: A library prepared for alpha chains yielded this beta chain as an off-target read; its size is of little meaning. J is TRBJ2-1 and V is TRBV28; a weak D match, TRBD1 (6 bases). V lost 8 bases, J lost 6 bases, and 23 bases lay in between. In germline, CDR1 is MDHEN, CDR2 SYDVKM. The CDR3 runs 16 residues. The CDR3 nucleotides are TGTGCCAGCCAAATCGTCGGGACAAGTCAGGGCAATGAGCAGTTCTTC. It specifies CASQIVGTSQGNEQFF.